Shown below are 2 T cell receptor beta chains from a single sample sequenced in a study of OX40 agonist ivuxolimab in advanced cancers. Assay: immunoSEQ multiplex PCR; the TCRdb copy retains only in-frame clones and omits some. The top ten hold about 3.6% of the sample, which has around 94,000 clones, roughly 90% seen once. Material: CD4+ or CD8+ T cells sorted from blood, obtained in a trial of the OX40 agonist ivuxolimab. These receptor sequences come from an adult with an advanced solid tumor such as melanoma, head and neck, liver or kidney cancer.

The V and J genes are TRBV5-4 and TRBJ2-1, with 10 bases fitting TRBD2. Per the germline V gene, CDR1 is SGHNT and CDR2 is YYREEE (reference sequence). V dropped 4 bases and J dropped 5; count of bases not matched to a gene: 6. The CDR3 has 15 amino acids. The CDR3: CASSPGTSAHNEQFF. The CDR3 DNA follows: TGTGCCAGCAGCCCCGGGACTAGCGCACACAATGAGCAGTTCTTC.

This clone was seen a few times. The V gene is TRBV6-5, the J gene TRBJ1-2, with D possibly being TRBD1 (5 bases). V lost 8 bases, J lost 0 bases, and 13 bases lay in between. CDR1 is MNHEY and CDR2 is SVGAGI in the germline V gene. The CDR3 extends over 14 amino acids. CDR3 nucleotides: TGTGCCAGCGCCTCGACAGAGGCTAACTATGGCTACACCTTC. This translates into CASASTEANYGYTF.